The 18 T cell receptor beta chains presented below share a single source sample, sequenced in a study of CD8 T cells in Susac syndrome. An amount of RNA that ranged from roughly 0.45 to 1 ug was reverse transcribed with random hexamers. TCRdb recomputed calls from the immunoSEQ multiplex PCR reads with MiXCR, one row per CDR3 protein. The sample includes 120,000 to 150,000 distinct CDR3 sequences, approximately 93% of them seen just once. Sequenced sample: CD4+ T cells from PBMCs. The source is a human donor in good health.

The V gene is TRBV20-1, the J gene TRBJ2-7; TRBD2 aligns across 8 bases. The CDR3 consists of 14 residues. Germline CDR1 reads DFQATT; CDR2 reads SNEGSKA (reference sequence). V gave up 1 base and J gave up 7 bases; unmatched junction bases: 9. DNA of the CDR3: TGCAGTGCTAGAGTCGGGAGGGCCAAAGAAGAGCAGTACTTC. Translated: CSARVGRAKEEQYF.

This clonotype has just a few counts. The chain joins TRBV3-1 to TRBJ2-1; unclear D gene. The length of the CDR3 is 11 residues. Trimming removed 1 base at V and 10 bases at J, with 5 bases between. Germline-derived CDR1 and CDR2 are LGHDT and YNNKEL (reference sequence). The CDR3 DNA reads TGTGCCAGCAGCCAAGGCAGAGAGCAGTTCTTC. It is translated as CASSQGREQFF.

The rearrangement links TRBV20-1 to TRBJ1-2; a weak D match, TRBD1 (6 bases). V was shortened by 3 bases and J by 0 bases, with 17 bases between the two germline ends. There are 16 residues in the CDR3. The germline CDR1 and CDR2 sequences are DFQATT and SNEGSKA (reference sequence). The CDR3 sequence: CSAREGGPTSNYGYTF. The CDR3 DNA sequence: TGCAGTGCTAGGGAGGGGGGGCCAACTTCTAACTATGGCTACACCTTC.

The genes are TRBV7-2 and TRBJ2-7; D remains ambiguous. The germline CDR1 and CDR2 sequences are SGHTA and FQGNSA. This CDR3 region has 14 residues. V lost 5 bases and J 1 base, leaving 12 bases between the germline ends. CDR3 DNA sequence: TGTGCCAGCAGCCCCGTGGCAGGATCCTACGAGCAGTACTTC. Protein: CASSPVAGSYEQYF.

This clonotype was seen a single time. This chain links TRBV30 with TRBJ2-7; D uncertain. This CDR3 has 11 residues. Germline V CDR1 and CDR2: GTSNPN, SVGIG (reference sequence). The ends were cut back, 1 base at V and 4 bases at J, with 5 bases in the middle. The CDR3 spells CAWSAQYEQYF. The CDR3 DNA follows: TGTGCCTGGAGTGCGCAGTACGAGCAGTACTTC.

This chain uses TRBV5-1 with TRBJ1-2; D remains ambiguous. Germline assignment: CDR1 SGHRS and CDR2 YFSETQ. Deletions cut 5 bases from V and 5 bases from J, with 16 bases between. The CDR3 has 14 residues. CDR3 loop: CASRASSLLYGYTF. CDR3 in DNA: TGCGCCAGCAGGGCCTCGAGTCTATTGTATGGCTACACCTTC. The full variable domain, completed using reference TRBV5-1 and TRBJ1-2, is KAGVTQTPRYLIKTRGQQVTLSCSPISGHRSVSWYQQTPGQGLQFLFEYFSETQRNKGNFPGRFSGRQFSNSRSEMNVSTLELGDSALYLCASRASSLLYGYTFGSGTRLTVV.

The genes are TRBV20-1 and TRBJ2-5; D is possibly TRBD1 (5 bases). The germline V gene encodes CDR1 DFQATT and CDR2 SNEGSKA (reference sequence). There are 14 residues in the CDR3. The germline V and J ends were trimmed by 0 bases and 7 bases, with 15 bases remaining between them. CDR3 coding DNA: TGCAGTGCTAGAGACGGCCTACCGCAGGGGACCCAGTACTTC. Amino acid sequence: CSARDGLPQGTQYF.

V is TRBV7-8 and J is TRBJ1-2; D is perhaps TRBD1 (5 bases). This CDR3 contains 13 residues. Germline CDR1 is SGHVS and CDR2 is FQNEAQ. The V and J ends lost 5 bases and 3 bases respectively, with 10 bases between them. The CDR3 loop is CASSPRGYYGYTF. The CDR3 region has the DNA TGTGCCAGCAGCCCGCGGGGGTACTATGGCTACACCTTC.

V is TRBV9 and J is TRBJ1-1, with a tentative D call TRBD1 (5 bases). The germline gives CDR1 SGDLS, CDR2 YYNGEE. V was cut by 0 bases and J by 8 bases, with 14 bases left in between. This CDR3 region has 14 residues. The CDR3 bases are TGTGCCAGCAGCGTAGATTTTAAGGGGCCAGAAGCTTTCTTT. Amino acids: CASSVDFKGPEAFF.

The chain recombines TRBV16 with TRBJ2-1; the D is unclear. Germline values: CDR1 KGHSY, CDR2 FQNENV. V was pared by 1 base and J by 5 bases, with 3 bases between. The CDR3 length is 12 residues. CDR3 protein: CASSQYHNEQFF. The CDR3 DNA reads TGTGCCAGCAGCCAATACCACAATGAGCAGTTCTTC.

The chain carries TRBV7-6 and TRBJ2-5; 13 bases agree with TRBD2. The germline V gene encodes CDR1 SGHVS and CDR2 FNYEAQ. The CDR3 contains 16 residues. The V gene end was trimmed by 5 bases and the J gene end by 5 bases; junction bases not matched to a gene: 8. CDR3 coding DNA: TGTGCCAGCAGCGCGGGACTAGCGGGATTAAAGGAGACCCAGTACTTC. It encodes CASSAGLAGLKETQYF.

The genes are TRBV3-1 and TRBJ2-3; D unclear. The length of the CDR3 is 14 residues. Germline CDR1 and CDR2: LGHDT and YNNKEL (reference sequence). V lost 4 bases and J lost 0, with 8 bases in between. The CDR3 DNA follows: TGTGCCAGCAGCCCATTCTTTAGCACAGATACGCAGTATTTT. This gives the protein CASSPFFSTDTQYF.

The genes are TRBV7-2 and TRBJ1-2, with 7 bases aligning to TRBD1. The CDR3 contains 15 residues. The junction had 8 bases not matched to a gene; V was cut back by 5 bases and J by 2 bases. Germline CDR1 is SGHTA and CDR2 is FQGNSA. The DNA for the CDR3 is TGTGCCAGCAGCCCACAGACAGGGATCAACTATGGCTACACCTTC. Its translation: CASSPQTGINYGYTF.

In regard to this clonotype: The junction departs from the called germline gene at one end, perhaps through a read error. The chain uses TRBV7-7 and TRBJ2-2; D remains ambiguous. The CDR3 totals 13 residues. CDR1 is SSHAT and CDR2 is FNYEAQ in the germline V gene (reference sequence). The chain's CDR3 is CASSSREAGELFF. CDR3 DNA: TGTGCTAGCAGCTCCCGAGAGGCCGGGGAGCTGTTTTTT.

The chain is built from TRBV28 and TRBJ2-7, with 7 bases that match TRBD2. The CDR3 runs to 15 residues. J was trimmed by 1 base and V by 5 bases; bases with no gene match: 8. Germline loops: CDR1 MDHEN, CDR2 SYDVKM. DNA of the CDR3: TGTGCCAGCAGTCCGACGGGACTATTATCCTACGAGCAGTACTTC. This translates into CASSPTGLLSYEQYF.

The chain joins TRBV12-3 or TRBV12-4 to TRBJ1-1; D is undetermined. V was pared by 7 bases and J by 9 bases, with 15 bases between. The CDR3 totals 12 residues. The CDR3 here is CASTSLDGKAFF. The CDR3 region has the DNA TGTGCCAGCACCTCCCTGGACGGGAAAGCTTTCTTT.

The chain couples TRBV18 to TRBJ2-7, with D tentatively TRBD2 (6 bases). V lost 5 bases to trimming and J lost 0 bases, with 17 bases between them. The CDR3 length is 16 residues. Germline-derived CDR1 and CDR2 are KGHSH and LQKENI. CDR3 coding DNA: TGTGCCAGCTCAAGCCGTCCGGGAGCCCTCTCCTACGAGCAGTACTTC. Its translation is CASSSRPGALSYEQYF.

The chain links TRBV30 to TRBJ2-2, with 12 bases identical to TRBD1. J gave up 7 bases and V 5 bases, and 8 bases lay outside the gene matches. The germline gives CDR1 GTSNPN, CDR2 SVGIG (reference sequence). There are 15 residues in the CDR3. The CDR3 DNA reads as TGTGCCTGGGTCCGGGACAGGGGGCGCGGCGGGGAGCTGTTTTTT. Its translation: CAWVRDRGRGGELFF.